This entry lists 14 T cell receptor beta chains sequenced from one sample in a study of T cell responses to AZD1222 COVID-19 vaccine. The method was immunoSEQ multiplex PCR; TCRdb's version includes in-frame clones alone and lacks a portion of them. The sample carries 140,000 to 150,000 clones, just over 90% recorded once. The source material was peripheral blood, sampled on day 0 of AZD1222 vaccination. The source is an adult in good health.

The V and J genes are TRBV5-1 and TRBJ1-3, with D tentatively TRBD1 (6 bases). CDR1 SGHRS and CDR2 YFSETQ come from the germline V gene. The V and J ends lost 4 bases and 0 bases respectively, with 14 bases between them. This CDR3 comprises 16 residues. The CDR3 coding sequence is TGCGCCAGCAGCGGAACGGGACAATACTCTGGAAACACCATATATTTT. It translates to CASSGTGQYSGNTIYF.

The chain is built from TRBV19 and TRBJ2-5; maybe TRBD1 (6 bases). Trimming pared 3 bases from V and 5 bases from J, leaving 16 bases between. Germline CDR1 is LNHDA and CDR2 is SQIVND (reference sequence). The CDR3 spans 15 residues. The CDR3 spells CASSMGAGRDETQYF. For the CDR3, the DNA is TGTGCCAGTAGTATGGGGGCCGGCAGGGATGAGACCCAGTACTTC.

V gene TRBV7-6 combines with J gene TRBJ2-6; D not resolved. The CDR3 extends over 16 amino acids. The V end was cut by 1 base, the J end by 0 bases, with 7 bases between. Germline loops: CDR1 SGHVS, CDR2 FNYEAQ. Here the CDR3 reads CASSLVGNSGANVLTF. The CDR3, as DNA: TGTGCCAGCAGCTTAGTTGGGAACTCTGGGGCCAACGTCCTGACTTTC.

The gene calls are TRBV19 and TRBJ1-2, with a possible D match to TRBD1 (5 bases). From germline, CDR1 is LNHDA and CDR2 SQIVND (reference sequence). The CDR3 has 16 residues. Trimming cost V 2 bases and J 6 bases, with 19 bases left between them. CDR3 nucleotide sequence: TGTGCCAGTAGTATAACTCTTCGAGGGGAGTGGGATGGCTACACCTTC. Protein: CASSITLRGEWDGYTF.

This chain uses TRBV29-1 with TRBJ1-4, with 7 bases fitting TRBD1. This CDR3 comprises 12 residues. Looked up from germline, CDR1 is SQVTM and CDR2 is ANQGSEA. V lost 7 bases and J lost 5; bases outside the gene matches: 4. CDR3 region: CSGQGQNEKLFF. DNA of the CDR3: TGCAGCGGACAGGGTCAAAATGAAAAACTGTTTTTT.

The chain couples TRBV5-1 to TRBJ1-2; D uncertain. The germline V gene has CDR1 SGHRS and CDR2 YFSETQ. The CDR3 sequence is 14 residues long. V shed 4 bases and J shed 1 base, with 11 bases lying between them. CDR3 amino acids: CASSPPSDNYGYTF. In DNA form, the CDR3 reads TGCGCCAGCAGCCCCCCCTCAGATAACTATGGCTACACCTTC. Full variable domain (outside the CDR3, taken from reference TRBV5-1 and TRBJ1-2): KAGVTQTPRYLIKTRGQQVTLSCSPISGHRSVSWYQQTPGQGLQFLFEYFSETQRNKGNFPGRFSGRQFSNSRSEMNVSTLELGDSALYLCASSPPSDNYGYTFGSGTRLTVV.

The chain carries TRBV9 and TRBJ1-4; the D gene is possibly TRBD1 (5 bases). The CDR3 has 16 residues. Germline assignment: CDR1 SGDLS and CDR2 YYNGEE. Trimming shortened V by 4 bases and J by 3 bases, and 16 bases separated the two germline ends. CDR3 sequence: CASSPSGRGANEKLFF. CDR3 nucleotide sequence: TGTGCCAGCAGCCCTTCTGGCCGGGGGGCTAATGAAAAACTGTTTTTT.

CDR3: CASSFGVGVAYEQYF. The CDR3 DNA reads TGTGCCAGCAGCTTTGGGGTGGGGGTAGCCTACGAGCAGTACTTC. This sequence joins TRBV7-2 and TRBJ2-7, with D perhaps TRBD1 or TRBD2 (5 bases each). Trimming removed 3 bases from V and 2 bases from J, with 14 bases in between. Germline CDR1 SGHTA, CDR2 FQGNSA. The CDR3 extends over 15 amino acids.

CDR3 sequence: CASSLGRNNEQFF. For the CDR3, the DNA is TGTGCCAGCAGCTTGGGCAGAAACAATGAGCAGTTCTTC. The chain combines TRBV11-1 with TRBJ2-1; D is uncertain. Trimming removed 3 bases from V and 5 bases from J, with 8 bases in between. Per the germline V gene, CDR1 is SGHAT and CDR2 is FQDESV (reference sequence). The CDR3 totals 13 residues.

The chain has TRBV30 and TRBJ1-2, with D perhaps matching TRBD1 (5 bases). Looked up from germline, CDR1 is GTSNPN and CDR2 is SVGIG (reference sequence). V lost 0 bases to trimming and J lost 5 bases, with 13 bases between them. There are 14 residues in the CDR3. CDR3 bases: TGTGCCTGGAGTGTAGGGGCCGGGGGGTATGGCTACACCTTC. As protein: CAWSVGAGGYGYTF.

V and J are TRBV9 and TRBJ1-4; D gene uncertain. CDR3 length: 14 residues. V was cut by 0 bases and J by 2 bases, with 5 bases left in between. Per the germline V gene, CDR1 is SGDLS and CDR2 is YYNGEE. CDR3 nucleotides: TGTGCCAGCAGCGTAGTTGCGACTAATGAAAAACTGTTTTTT. Protein: CASSVVATNEKLFF.

V usage is TRBV9 and J usage is TRBJ1-1; D not certain. Trimming shortened V by 3 bases and J by 1 base, and 13 bases separated the two germline ends. Germline CDR1 is SGDLS and CDR2 is YYNGEE. This CDR3 has 15 amino acids. The CDR3 region has the DNA TGTGCCAGCAGCGCCAGAGATACTCAGAACACTGAAGCTTTCTTT. Translation: CASSARDTQNTEAFF.

V and J are TRBV12-3 or TRBV12-4 and TRBJ1-4; perhaps TRBD1 as D (6 bases). The CDR3 runs to 11 residues. Trimming cost V 5 bases and J 17 bases, with 15 bases left between them. The CDR3 loop is CASSQGTAPFF. In nucleotides, the CDR3 is TGTGCCAGCAGTCAGGGGACGGCCCCCTTTTTT.

The chain recombines TRBV27 with TRBJ2-1, with TRBD1 identical over 7 bases. There are 15 residues in the CDR3. Germline V gene lookup returns CDR1 MNHEY and CDR2 SMNVEV (reference sequence). Losses at the gene ends were 5 bases for V and 7 bases for J; bases not matched to a gene: 11. In DNA, the CDR3 is TGTGCCAGCAGTCTACAGGGGAACCCCTGGAATGAGCAGTTCTTC. It codes for CASSLQGNPWNEQFF.